The T cell receptor beta chain described here comes from a study of cytomegalovirus exposure and HLA in healthy donors. The PCR made use of 60 Vbeta and 13 Jbeta primers. This table comes from immunoSEQ multiplex PCR, and its TCRdb copy is limited to in-frame clones, with some not included. The sample holds about 96,000 clones, 65% to 75% seen once. The germline gives CDR1 LNHDA, CDR2 SQIVND (reference sequence). The CDR3 extends over 14 amino acids. V was trimmed by 8 bases and J by 4 bases, leaving 17 bases between them. The material sequenced was PBMCs. The sequence was collected from a female donor in good health and CMV-seropositive. The J gene is TRBJ1-2, the V gene TRBV19, with a possible D match to TRBD1 (5 bases). The CDR3 loop reads CASSRPDSFYGYTF. CDR3 nucleotides: TGTGCCAGTTCTCGGCCCGACAGCTTCTATGGCTACACCTTC.